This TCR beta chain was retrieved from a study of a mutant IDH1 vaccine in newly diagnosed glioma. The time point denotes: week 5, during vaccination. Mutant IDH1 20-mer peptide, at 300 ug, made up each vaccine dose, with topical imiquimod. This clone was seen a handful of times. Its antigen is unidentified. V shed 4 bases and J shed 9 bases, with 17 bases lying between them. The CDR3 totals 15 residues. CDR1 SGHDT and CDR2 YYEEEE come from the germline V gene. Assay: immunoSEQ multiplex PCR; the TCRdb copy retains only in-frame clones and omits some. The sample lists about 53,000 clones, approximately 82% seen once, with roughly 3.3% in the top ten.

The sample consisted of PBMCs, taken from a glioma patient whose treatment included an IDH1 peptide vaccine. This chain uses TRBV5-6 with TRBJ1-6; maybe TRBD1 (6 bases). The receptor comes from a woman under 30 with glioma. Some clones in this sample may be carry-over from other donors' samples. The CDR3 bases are TGTGCCAGCAGCGAACTTACAGGGTCCCTTTCACCCCTCCACTTT. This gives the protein CASSELTGSLSPLHF.